The 11 T cell receptor delta chains in this list originate from one sample, sequenced in a study of gamma-delta chains in newborns, infants, children. TCRdb re-processed the reads via CATT. The table has 2,500 to 3,500 delta-chain clones, around 46% seen once. Source: blood, taken at baseline. These receptors originate from a child who received the measles vaccine.

In regard to this clone: A much larger clone lies a single base off, so this may be a read error. The chain joins TRDV2 to TRDJ3; D is possibly TRDD3 (6 bases). CDR3 length: 15 residues. Deletions cut 3 bases from V and 2 bases from J, with 7 bases between. CDR1 and CDR2 from the germline V gene are GEAIGNYY and EKD. CDR3 loop: CACDWGAWDTRQMFF. CDR3 bases: TGTGCCTGTGACTGGGGGGCCTGGGACACCCGACAGATGTTTTTC.

As concerns this clone: A much larger clonotype is one base distant, so this may be a read error. Other DNA variants within this sample encode the same CDR3. This chain links TRDV2 with TRDJ3, with 11 bases fitting TRDD3. Per the germline V gene, CDR1 is GEAIGNYY and CDR2 is EKD. The CDR3 loop spans 19 amino acids. Written as DNA, the CDR3 is TGCGCCTGTGACAAAGTACTGGGGGATAGCTCCTGGGACACCCGACAGATGTTTTTC. Its translation: CACDKVLGDSSWDTRQMFF.

The chain uses TRDV1 and TRDJ1, with 12 bases matching TRDD3. Germline CDR1 is TSWWSYY and CDR2 is QGS. V lost 2 bases, J lost 4 bases, and 8 bases stayed unmatched. The CDR3 covers 17 residues. DNA of the CDR3: TGTGCTCTTGGGGAAGAAATCCCCTGGGGGATACGCGATAAACTCATCTTT. Protein: CALGEEIPWGIRDKLIF.

J is TRDJ1 and V is TRDV1, with D tentatively TRDD3 (6 bases). The CDR3 covers 19 residues. The V gene lost 3 bases and the J gene lost 0 bases, with 23 bases spanning the gap. Germline assignment: CDR1 TSWWSYY and CDR2 QGS. The CDR3 reads CALGDPGSRGEPHTDKLIF. CDR3 nucleotide sequence: TGTGCTCTTGGGGACCCTGGTTCCCGGGGGGAACCGCACACCGATAAACTCATCTTT.

Comment on this clone: This likely traces to a read error, being one base from a far larger clone. The rearrangement links TRDV2 to TRDJ1; 11 nucleotides line up with TRDD3. Germline CDR1 GEAIGNYY, CDR2 EKD. The CDR3 is made up of 18 amino acids. Trimming cost V 4 bases and J 5 bases; bases outside gene matches: 17. CDR3: CACDPSERGGYAIDKLIF. The CDR3 DNA is TGTGCCTGTGATCCCTCGGAGCGTGGGGGATACGCAATAGATAAACTCATCTTT.

Points on this clone: This may be a read error: a much more frequent sequence differs by one nucleotide. The V call is TRDV1, the J call TRDJ1, with TRDD3 matching 11 bases. J gave up 0 bases and V 2 bases, and 20 bases lay outside the gene matches. Germline assignment: CDR1 TSWWSYY and CDR2 QGS. This CDR3 has 22 amino acids. DNA of the CDR3: TGTGCTCTTGGGGAATCCCCTGGGGGATACTTTTGGGCGTACGATCACACCGATAAACTCATCTTT. Amino acids: CALGESPGGYFWAYDHTDKLIF.

Points on this clone: It may be a read error: a sequence one base away is much more abundant. The chain links TRDV2 to TRDJ1; TRDD3 agrees at 12 bases. The CDR3 is made up of 15 amino acids. The germline gives CDR1 GEAIGNYY, CDR2 EKD. The CDR3 here is CACDVLLGDTDKPIF. CDR3 nucleotide sequence: TGTGCCTGTGACGTCCTACTGGGGGATACCGATAAACCCATCTTT.

By its share, this clone is large. The rearrangement uses TRDV1 and TRDJ1, with TRDD3 matching 8 bases. Germline V CDR1 and CDR2: TSWWSYY, QGS. V shed 1 base, J shed 2 bases, and the junction held 0 bases outside the gene matches. This CDR3 spans 14 amino acids. CDR3 nucleotides: TGTGCTCTTGGGGAACACTGGGGGACCGATAAACTCATCTTT. It encodes CALGEHWGTDKLIF.

This clone was picked up a small number of times. The chain uses TRDV1 and TRDJ2; D may be TRDD2 or TRDD3 (9 bases each). This CDR3 comprises 26 residues. Germline values: CDR1 TSWWSYY, CDR2 QGS. Trimming took 5 bases from V and 0 from J, leaving 43 bases between them. Here the CDR3 DNA reads TGTGCTCTTGGGTCCATGAAGGAGATAATCGGCCTTCCTACGCCTGGGGGATCGTCTTTGACAGCACAACTCTTCTTT. It codes for CALGSMKEIIGLPTPGGSSLTAQLFF.

A remark on this clone: The germline gene is not matched at one end of the junction; a read error may be the cause. J is TRDJ1 and V is TRDV3; 8 bases line up with TRDD3. The CDR3 runs to 18 residues. The germline V gene encodes CDR1 TVYSNPD and CDR2 GDNSRS (reference sequence). The CDR3 reads CACGLPTLGEPYTDILIF. The DNA for the CDR3 is TGTGCCTGTGGCCTTCCGACGCTGGGGGAGCCGTACACCGATATACTCATCTTT.

V usage is TRDV1 and J usage is TRDJ2; tentatively, D is TRDD3 (6 bases). Germline V gene data show CDR1 as TSWWSYY and CDR2 as QGS. This CDR3 spans 21 amino acids. V lost 1 base and J lost 7, with 31 bases in between. CDR3 protein: CALGEPGCPLGGPFFRAQLFF. CDR3 bases: TGTGCTCTTGGGGAACCCGGGTGCCCCCTTGGGGGTCCTTTTTTCCGAGCACAACTCTTCTTT.